The present TCR beta chain was sequenced within a study of naive and memory T cell subsets. An oligonucleotide containing a UMI was ligated to the 3' end of TCR cDNA. RNA was extracted from 2 to 2.5 ml of whole blood of healthy adults. Ligated cDNA underwent four rounds of PCR with nested alpha and beta constant region primers and SP2. Alpha and beta constant region primers primed reverse transcription for blood and skin samples. TCRdb re-analysed the 5' RACE reads in MiXCR, keeping a single row per CDR3 protein. Here the sample spans 55,000 to 70,000 distinct CDR3 sequences, about 7% being singletons. This clonotype was seen repeatedly, ten times or more. V shed 1 base and J 3 bases; nucleotides not matched to a gene: 13. The CDR3 extends over 18 amino acids. The germline gives CDR1 SGHRS, CDR2 YFSETQ.

This sequence originates from a male donor in good health. This rearrangement joins TRBV5-1 to TRBJ2-7, with TRBD2 matching over 10 bases. The CDR3 coding sequence is TGCGCCAGCAGCTTGTGGGCTAGCGGGAGCCGGATAAACTACGAGCAGTACTTC. Residues: CASSLWASGSRINYEQYF.